This T cell receptor (beta chain) was obtained from a study of response to subunit inactivated influenza vaccine. Whole-study results and caveats: T cells newly recruited by each seasonal influenza vaccination are few, the authors suggested.

MiXCR was run by TCRdb on the RT-PCR reads, yielding one entry per CDR3 protein. Of hundreds of thousands of distinct CDR3 sequences in the sample, around 8% were seen once. With respect to this clonotype: Its antigen is as yet unknown.

V was pared by 3 bases and J by 6 bases, with 7 bases of the junction left unmatched. This CDR3 comprises 15 residues. Germline V gene data show CDR1 as DFQATT and CDR2 as SNEGSKA (reference sequence). Sequenced here: PBMCs from blood, sampled roughly 24 months after vaccination. The clonotype originates from a man aged 50-75 years who received an inactivated influenza vaccine. The chain employs TRBV20-1 and TRBJ2-2, with 10 bases that match TRBD2. CDR3 nucleotides: TGCAGTGCTAGCTCCAGCGGGAGGGGCCCCGGGGAGCTGTTTTTT. It yields the protein CSASSSGRGPGELFF.